The sequence of this T cell receptor (beta chain) was determined in a study of CD8+ T cells in alopecia areata. Across the whole study: The drug, oral tofacitinib, was given to treated patients at 5 to 10 mg twice daily.

The authors extracted RNA and reverse transcribed it into cDNA as the sequencing template. The assay was immunoSEQ multiplex PCR, and TCRdb's table has in-frame clones only and misses some. The sample carries some 170,000 clones, roughly 59% recorded once. Germline lookup yields CDR1 SGDLS and CDR2 YYNGEE. The V gene lost 0 bases and the J gene lost 10 bases, with 5 bases spanning the gap. CDR3 length: 12 amino acids. The material sequenced was CD4+ T cells sorted from blood, taken at week 0. The sequence was obtained from a human donor with alopecia areata. The chain links TRBV9 to TRBJ1-6; the D is unclear. The CDR3 sequence is CASSVGLSPLHF. The CDR3 DNA reads as TGTGCCAGCAGCGTAGGTCTCTCACCCCTCCACTTT.